The present entry profiles one T cell receptor (beta chain) with its context. What this receptor recognizes is not known. Within one base of it there is no much larger clone, and no base qualities were kept. The data derive from a study of CD8+ T cells in alopecia areata (dated by TCRdb to the late 2010s). Concerning the study at large: The treated patients, all with moderate-to-severe alopecia areata, were enrolled in an open-label pilot trial of oral tofacitinib given at 5 to 10 mg twice daily. Tofacitinib-treated patients had biopsies at baseline and at 4 and 24 weeks of treatment, with a later scalp biopsy in several patients. The study used high-throughput TCRbeta sequencing to examine T cell clonal expansion in alopecia areata, in both the C3H/HeJ mouse model and human patients. For the treated patients, the SALT score, which quantifies what percentage of scalp surface area is affected, served as the measure of disease severity. Patients stayed on tofacitinib for 6 to 18 months and then had 6 months of follow-up off drug so that delayed response and recurrence could be assessed. On the human side, TCRbeta sequencing was run on scalp tissue and on sorted CD4+ and CD8+ peripheral blood T cells from healthy controls and from alopecia areata patients with either patchy or totalis/universalis disease. Scalp clonality was compared among normal scalp (n=4), patchy alopecia areata scalp (n=8), and alopecia totalis/universalis scalp (n=8). immunoSEQ multiplex PCR using 35 Vbeta forward primers and 13 Jbeta reverse primers was used to amplify TCRbeta CDR3 regions. The RNA source kit depended on sample type: the PAXgene miRNA kit for fixed scalp, the miRNeasy kit for PBMCs, and the RNeasy kit for mouse skin. Study-level results and caveats: Unlike mouse skin, where gammadelta T cells dominate, normal human skin contains resident alphabeta T cells that get sequenced too, which complicates analysis of the scalp TCR repertoire. Because the treated cohort was small and had only one nonresponder, larger studies are needed to examine links between baseline CD8+ expansion and response. Many expanded lesional clones persisted in scalp and blood during tofacitinib treatment, which may partly explain relapse after stopping treatment. Scalp clonality and the number of expanded CD8+ clones among the top 100 scalp clones were significantly decreased by tofacitinib. Compared with normal scalp, lesional scalp, particularly in alopecia totalis/universalis, had higher clonality and more expanded CD8+ clones, which suggests antigenic drive. TCR sequences shared between patients were less clear than in mice, possibly partly because of HLA diversity in the patient population.

V is pruned by 6 bases and J by 2 bases, leaving 6 bases of the junction without a gene match. CDR1 SQVTM and CDR2 ANQGSEA are derived from the germline V gene. From the cysteine through the phenylalanine, the CDR3 covers 13 amino acids. Only the CDR3 portion is preserved as DNA: 39 bases, with reading frame beginning at the first base. The time point label corresponds to: around 28 days on oral tofacitinib. According to the study, the label for this sample's treatment or condition signals: oral pan-JAK inhibitor, 5-10 mg twice daily. Lesional scalp punch biopsies and peripheral blood were collected from alopecia areata patients. Human scalp biopsies went straight into PAXgene tissue containers for immediate fixation. Libraries were made using the immunoSEQ multiplex PCR assay. For TCR sequencing, RNA was extracted from every sample and reverse transcribed into cDNA to serve as template. First-strand cDNA was synthesized using SuperScript III with a 2:1 mix of oligo-dT and random hexamers. A synthetic immune receptor repertoire was used to assess amplification bias, and residual bias was removed computationally. As for the original processing: Raw reads were preprocessed to remove errors, and CDR3 was defined according to IMGT conventions as the region from the conserved cysteine to phenylalanine. To get clonality, Shannon entropy was normalized by log2 of the number of productive unique TCRs and the result was subtracted from 1. Whether each scalp clone was CD4 or CD8 was inferred by checking scalp TCRbeta sequences against the CD4 and CD8 repertoires from sorted blood. Held by TCRdb, this immuneACCESS table contains in-frame sequences only and omits some clones. Under half of the omission traces to an unresolved V gene where checked; the cause of the rest is unknown. D and trimming were read from the DNA, whereas the V and J calls and clone size are those reported in that table. The sample has a few thousand clones on record, under 95% of them singletons. The ten top clones hold approximately 21% of the sample.

This sequence originates from a human donor with alopecia areata. Sample: skin, taken at week 4, from a patient treated with tofacitinib. The rearrangement combines TRBV29-1 with TRBJ1-1; 7 junctional bases match TRBD1. The DNA reads as follows: TGCAGCGTGAGTACAGGGGCAAACACTGAAGCTTTCTTT. The encoded protein is CSVSTGANTEAFF.